This T cell receptor beta chain was profiled in a study of cytomegalovirus exposure and HLA in healthy donors. At the time of sampling, donors were nominally healthy, though unrecorded immune exposures were likely. Researchers ran the PCR with 60 Vbeta and 13 Jbeta primers. Data came from immunoSEQ multiplex PCR; TCRdb stores just in-frame clones and leaves some out. Here the sample spans roughly 220,000 clones, about four fifths being singletons. V was cut by 4 bases and J by 7 bases, with 11 bases left in between. CDR3 length equals 12 residues. The germline gives CDR1 SGDLS, CDR2 YYNGEE. Sequences were obtained from PBMCs. J is TRBJ1-1 and V is TRBV9; perhaps TRBD1 as D (6 bases). The receptor's source is a man in his thirties or forties in good health and CMV-seronegative. CDR3 residues: CASSPLTGEAFF. The CDR3 bases are TGTGCCAGCAGCCCCTTGACAGGTGAAGCTTTCTTT. Full variable domain (remainder filled in from reference TRBV9 and TRBJ1-1): DSGVTQTPKHLITATGQRVTLRCSPRSGDLSVYWYQQSLDQGLQFLIQYYNGEERAKGNILERFSAQQFPDLHSELNLSSLELGDSALYFCASSPLTGEAFFGQGTRLTVV.